This record covers a single TCR beta chain. The source of the sample is a study of T cell clones after liver transplantation. Study as a whole: TCRbeta sequencing after a pre-transplant mixed lymphocyte reaction identified graft-donor-reactive clones, later tracked in post-transplant blood.

Sorting of unstimulated PBMCs yielded separate CD3+CD4+ and CD3+CD8+ fractions. Using immunoSEQ multiplex PCR, the repertoire was profiled, and TCRdb retains in-frame clones only, with some absent. This table holds about 47,000 clones, approximately 87% found once. The source of this sequence is a human patient who received a liver transplant. The T cells may partly be graft donor cells. Sample: CD8+ T cells from blood, taken 12 months after liver transplant.

This chain's CDR3 is CASSLQTAYEQYF. The CDR3 nucleotides read TGTGCCAGCAGCTTGCAGACAGCCTACGAGCAGTACTTC. The chain couples TRBV11-2 to TRBJ2-7, with D possibly TRBD1 on 5 matching bases. There are 13 residues in the CDR3. Trimming removed 3 bases from V and 2 bases from J, with 8 bases in between. Germline V gives CDR1 SGHAT, CDR2 FQNNGV.